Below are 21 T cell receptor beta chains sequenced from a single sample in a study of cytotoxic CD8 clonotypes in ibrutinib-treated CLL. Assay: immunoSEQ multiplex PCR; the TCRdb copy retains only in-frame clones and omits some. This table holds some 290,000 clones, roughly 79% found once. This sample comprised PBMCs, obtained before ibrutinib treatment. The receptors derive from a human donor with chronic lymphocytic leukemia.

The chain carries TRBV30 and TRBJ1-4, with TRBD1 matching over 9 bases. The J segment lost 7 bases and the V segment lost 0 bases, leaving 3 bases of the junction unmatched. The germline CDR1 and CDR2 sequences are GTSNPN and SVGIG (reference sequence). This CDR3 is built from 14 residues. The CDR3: CAWSVDRGSEKLFF. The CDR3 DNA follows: TGTGCCTGGAGTGTGGACAGGGGAAGTGAAAAACTGTTTTTT.

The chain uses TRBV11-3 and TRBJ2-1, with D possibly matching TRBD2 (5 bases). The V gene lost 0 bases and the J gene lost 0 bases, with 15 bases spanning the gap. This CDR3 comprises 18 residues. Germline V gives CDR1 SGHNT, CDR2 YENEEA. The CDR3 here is CASSLDIMGATSYNEQFF. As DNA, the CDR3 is TGTGCCAGCAGCTTAGATATAATGGGAGCGACCTCCTACAATGAGCAGTTCTTC.

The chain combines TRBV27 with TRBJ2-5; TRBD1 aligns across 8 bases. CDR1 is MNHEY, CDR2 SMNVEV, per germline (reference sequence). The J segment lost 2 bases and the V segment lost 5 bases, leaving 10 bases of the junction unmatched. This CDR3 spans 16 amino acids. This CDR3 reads CASSNSPQGAQETQYF. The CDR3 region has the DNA TGTGCCAGCAGTAACTCGCCTCAGGGGGCTCAAGAGACCCAGTACTTC.

CDR3 sequence reads: CASSYSTAYNEQFF. As DNA, the CDR3 is TGTGCCAGCAGTTACTCGACTGCCTACAATGAGCAGTTCTTC. The chain couples TRBV6-5 to TRBJ2-1; D uncertain. The CDR3 consists of 14 residues. With 0 bases removed from V and 2 bases from J, the gap between germline ends came to 5 bases. The V gene's germline CDR1 is MNHEY and CDR2 SVGAGI.

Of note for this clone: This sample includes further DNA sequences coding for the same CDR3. The CDR3 bases are TGTGCCAGCAGCTTTAACACCGGGGAGCTGTTTTTT. This encodes CASSFNTGELFF. This chain connects TRBV11-2 to TRBJ2-2, with D hard to call. The V end was cut by 3 bases, the J end by 2 bases, with 1 base between. The CDR3 runs 12 residues. CDR1 SGHAT and CDR2 FQNNGV come from the germline V gene.

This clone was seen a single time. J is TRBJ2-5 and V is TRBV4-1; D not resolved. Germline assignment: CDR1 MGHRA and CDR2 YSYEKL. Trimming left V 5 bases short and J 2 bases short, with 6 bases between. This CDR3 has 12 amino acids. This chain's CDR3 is CASSREQETQYF. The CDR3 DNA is TGCGCCAGCAGCAGGGAACAAGAGACCCAGTACTTC.

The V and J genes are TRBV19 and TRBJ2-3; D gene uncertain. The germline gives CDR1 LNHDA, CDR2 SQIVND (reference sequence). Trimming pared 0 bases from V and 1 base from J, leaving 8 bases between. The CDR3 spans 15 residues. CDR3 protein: CASSIDRPGTDTQYF. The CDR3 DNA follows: TGTGCCAGTAGTATAGACCGGCCGGGCACAGATACGCAGTATTTT.

CDR3: CASSLGDRDEAFF. The CDR3 nucleotides are TGTGCCAGCAGTTTAGGAGACAGGGATGAAGCTTTCTTT. This sequence joins TRBV28 and TRBJ1-1; 7 bases agree with TRBD1. The CDR3 is 13 residues long. V dropped 2 bases and J dropped 7; count of bases not matched to a gene: 4. Per germline, CDR1 MDHEN and CDR2 SYDVKM.

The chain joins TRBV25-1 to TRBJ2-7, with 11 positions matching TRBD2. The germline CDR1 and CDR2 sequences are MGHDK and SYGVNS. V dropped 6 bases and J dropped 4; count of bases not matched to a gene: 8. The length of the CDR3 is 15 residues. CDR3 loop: CASSPNSGRAYEQYF. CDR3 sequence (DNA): TGTGCCAGCAGCCCAAATAGCGGGAGGGCGTACGAGCAGTACTTC.

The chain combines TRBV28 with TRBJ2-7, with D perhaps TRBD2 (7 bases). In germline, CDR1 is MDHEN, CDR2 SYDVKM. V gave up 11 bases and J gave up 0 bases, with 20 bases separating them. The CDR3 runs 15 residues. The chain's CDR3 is CASKGGAWSSYEQYF. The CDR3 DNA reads TGTGCCTCAAAGGGGGGGGCCTGGAGCTCCTACGAGCAGTACTTC.

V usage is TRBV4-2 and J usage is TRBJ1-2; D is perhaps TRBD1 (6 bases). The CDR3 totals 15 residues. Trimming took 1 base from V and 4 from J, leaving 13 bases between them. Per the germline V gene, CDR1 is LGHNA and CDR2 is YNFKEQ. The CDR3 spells CASSQGDTLFYGYTF. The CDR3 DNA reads TGTGCCAGCAGCCAAGGGGACACACTCTTCTATGGCTACACCTTC.

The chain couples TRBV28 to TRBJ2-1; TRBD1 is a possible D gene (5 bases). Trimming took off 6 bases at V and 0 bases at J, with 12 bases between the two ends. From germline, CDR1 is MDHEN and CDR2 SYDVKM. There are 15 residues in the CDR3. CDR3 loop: CASRVQVSSYNEQFF. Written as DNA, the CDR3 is TGTGCCAGCAGGGTACAGGTTAGCTCCTACAATGAGCAGTTCTTC.

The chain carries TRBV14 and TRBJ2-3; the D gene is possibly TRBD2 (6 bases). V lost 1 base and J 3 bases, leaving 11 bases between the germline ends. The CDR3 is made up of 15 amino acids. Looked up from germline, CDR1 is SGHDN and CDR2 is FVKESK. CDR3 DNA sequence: TGTGCCAGCAGCCAAGGCGGACTAAGGACAGATACGCAGTATTTT. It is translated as CASSQGGLRTDTQYF.

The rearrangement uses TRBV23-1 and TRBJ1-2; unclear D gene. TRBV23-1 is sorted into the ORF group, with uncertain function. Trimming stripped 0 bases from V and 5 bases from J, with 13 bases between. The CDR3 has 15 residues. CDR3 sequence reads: CASSQSPILGYGYTF. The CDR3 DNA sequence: TGCGCCAGCAGTCAATCTCCCATCCTCGGGTATGGCTACACCTTC.

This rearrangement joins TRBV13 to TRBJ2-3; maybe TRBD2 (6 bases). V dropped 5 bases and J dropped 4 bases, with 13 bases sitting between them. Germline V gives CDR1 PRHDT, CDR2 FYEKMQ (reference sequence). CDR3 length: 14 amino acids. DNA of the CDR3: TGTGCCAGCAGCCCCTTAGCGGCGGCAGATACGCAGTATTTT. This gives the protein CASSPLAAADTQYF. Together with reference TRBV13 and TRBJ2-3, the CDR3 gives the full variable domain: AAGVIQSPRHLIKEKRETATLKCYPIPRHDTVYWYQQGPGQDPQFLISFYEKMQSDKGSIPDRFSAQQFSDYHSELNMSSLELGDSALYFCASSPLAAADTQYFGPGTRLTVL.

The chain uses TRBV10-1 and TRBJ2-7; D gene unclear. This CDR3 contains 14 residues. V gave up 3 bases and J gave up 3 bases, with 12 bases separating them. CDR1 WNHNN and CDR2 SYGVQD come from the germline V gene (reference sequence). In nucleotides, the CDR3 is TGCGCCAGCAGTGATAACGGACGGTACTACGAGCAGTACTTC. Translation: CASSDNGRYYEQYF.

CDR3: CASSQEPGQHYGYTF. CDR3 DNA: TGTGCCAGCAGCCAAGAACCGGGACAACACTATGGCTACACCTTC. The gene calls are TRBV4-2 and TRBJ1-2, with D perhaps TRBD1 (6 bases). This CDR3 is built from 15 residues. Germline V gene data show CDR1 as LGHNA and CDR2 as YNFKEQ. Trimming took 0 bases from V and 3 from J, leaving 11 bases between them.

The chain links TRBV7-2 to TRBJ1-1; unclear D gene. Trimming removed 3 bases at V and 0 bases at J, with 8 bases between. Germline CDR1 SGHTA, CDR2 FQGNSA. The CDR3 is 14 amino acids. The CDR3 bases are TGTGCCAGCAGCTTCGACCACATGAACACTGAAGCTTTCTTT. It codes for CASSFDHMNTEAFF.

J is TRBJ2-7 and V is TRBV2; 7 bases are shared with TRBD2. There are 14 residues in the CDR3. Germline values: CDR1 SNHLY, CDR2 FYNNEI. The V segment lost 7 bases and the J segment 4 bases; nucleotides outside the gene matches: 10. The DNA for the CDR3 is TGTGCCAGCAAGACCGGACTAGTGGGTTACGAGCAGTACTTC. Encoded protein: CASKTGLVGYEQYF.

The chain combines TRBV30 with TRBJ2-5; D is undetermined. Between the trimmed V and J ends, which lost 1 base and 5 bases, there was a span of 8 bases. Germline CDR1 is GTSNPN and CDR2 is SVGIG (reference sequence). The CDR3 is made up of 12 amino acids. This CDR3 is CAWSEETETQYF. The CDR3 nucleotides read TGTGCCTGGAGTGAAGAAACGGAGACCCAGTACTTC.

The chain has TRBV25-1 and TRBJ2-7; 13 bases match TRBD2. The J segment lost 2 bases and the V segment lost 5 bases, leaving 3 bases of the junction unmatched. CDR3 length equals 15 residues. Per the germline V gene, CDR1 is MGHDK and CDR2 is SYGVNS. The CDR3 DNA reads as TGTGCCAGCAGTTACGGGACTAGCGGGACCTACGAGCAGTACTTC. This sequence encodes CASSYGTSGTYEQYF.